The clone carrying this T cell receptor beta chain has ten or more counts. Its target is not known. The data were obtained in a study of T cells in Graves' hyperthyroidism and ophthalmopathy. Study outcomes and limitations: A model built on 13 V-J features separated ophthalmopathy from stable hyperthyroidism. Among thyroid clonotypes expanded above 0.001, most also appeared in blood.

This CDR3 comprises 11 residues. V was cut by 5 bases and J by 7 bases, with 3 bases left in between. The germline gives CDR1 SNHLY, CDR2 FYNNEI. RNA transcripts provided the source from which TCR beta CDR3 regions were amplified. Carried out on the TCR CDR3, a first-round RT-PCR used the HTBI primer set. A single record per CDR3 protein comes from TCRdb applying MiXCR to the multiplex PCR reads. The profile shows about 200,000 distinct CDR3 sequences, around 17% of them singletons. The receptor's source is a woman aged 50 to 65 with Graves' hyperthyroidism. This sequence joins TRBV2 and TRBJ1-6; D is undetermined. The sample consisted of blood. Written as DNA, the CDR3 is TGTGCCAGCAGTACAAATTCACCCCTCCACTTT. It translates to CASSTNSPLHF. Full variable domain (outside the CDR3, taken from reference TRBV2 and TRBJ1-6): EPEVTQTPSHQVTQMGQEVILRCVPISNHLYFYWYRQILGQKVEFLVSFYNNEISEKSEIFDDQFSVERPDGSNFTLKIRSTKLEDSAMYFCASSTNSPLHFGNGTRLTVT.